This record looks at one T cell receptor beta chain sequence and its context. This sample was included in a study of blood T cell repertoires in COVID-19. Deletions cut 5 bases from V and 7 bases from J, with 18 bases between. Germline CDR1 is SGHAT and CDR2 is FQNNGV. This CDR3 contains 15 residues. Sequenced by immunoSEQ multiplex PCR; TCRdb stores in-frame clones only, minus some. Of under 150,000 clones in the sample, roughly 90% are singletons; the top ten hold roughly 1.2%. The genes are TRBV11-2 and TRBJ1-3; tentative D call: TRBD1 (5 bases). This TCR came from a woman aged 25 to 39 with acute COVID-19. Sequenced material: PBMCs or T cells enriched from blood (not recorded which). The CDR3 coding sequence is TGTGCCAGCAGCGTTGGGGGAGGGCCGGCGAACACCATATATTTT. It encodes CASSVGGGPANTIYF.